The 14 T cell receptor beta chains in this list originate from one sample, sequenced in a study of beta chain features in type 1 diabetes. All of the isolated RNA was reverse transcribed, so expressed TCRB transcripts were sequenced. The repertoire was sequenced with immunoSEQ multiplex PCR; TCRdb's copy has only in-frame clones and lacks some. The repertoire includes about 400,000 clones, around 13% of them detected once, and 0.015% to 0.02% sits in the top ten. The specimen was naive CD4+ T cells from blood. The receptors here all came from a man aged 18 to 35 in good health.

This rearrangement joins TRBV6-6 to TRBJ1-2; TRBD1 matches at 8 bases. Germline trimming cut 7 bases from V and 8 bases from J; bases unmatched to any gene: 15. Germline CDR1 is MNHNY and CDR2 is SVGAGI (reference sequence). The CDR3 extends over 15 amino acids. The CDR3: CASNHYVTGAFGYTF. DNA for the CDR3: TGTGCCAGCAACCACTACGTGACAGGGGCCTTCGGCTACACCTTC.

This clone was counted between two and nine times. V and J are TRBV29-1 and TRBJ1-5, with D perhaps matching TRBD1 (5 bases). CDR3 length: 14 amino acids. Germline V gene data show CDR1 as SQVTM and CDR2 as ANQGSEA. Trimming removed 7 bases at V and 1 base at J, with 14 bases between. CDR3 protein: CSGKGKLSNQPQHF. The CDR3 region has the DNA TGCAGCGGGAAGGGGAAGTTGAGCAATCAGCCCCAGCATTTT.

This clone was picked up a small number of times. This chain uses TRBV2 with TRBJ1-5; 12 bases map to TRBD1. Germline V gene sequence: CDR1 SNHLY, CDR2 FYNNEI. V shed 5 bases, J shed 6 bases, and the junction held 5 bases outside the gene matches. The CDR3 length is 15 residues. The CDR3 protein is CASSSLGQGAQPQHF. The CDR3 nucleotides are TGTGCCAGCAGTTCCTTGGGACAGGGGGCTCAGCCCCAGCATTTT. Full variable domain (remainder filled in from reference TRBV2 and TRBJ1-5): EPEVTQTPSHQVTQMGQEVILRCVPISNHLYFYWYRQILGQKVEFLVSFYNNEISEKSEIFDDQFSVERPDGSNFTLKIRSTKLEDSAMYFCASSSLGQGAQPQHFGDGTRLSIL.

This clone was counted a single time. The chain employs TRBV6-5 and TRBJ2-7; tentative D call: TRBD1 (5 bases). V was pared by 10 bases and J by 2 bases, with 12 bases between. The CDR3 spans 12 residues. Germline V gene data show CDR1 as MNHEY and CDR2 as SVGAGI. The chain's CDR3 is CATTSTAYEQYF. The CDR3 nucleotides read TGTGCCACCACATCGACAGCCTACGAGCAGTACTTC.

This clone was counted only a few times. V is TRBV4-3 and J is TRBJ2-7, with D perhaps matching TRBD1 (5 bases). The CDR3 has 14 residues. Between the trimmed V and J ends, which lost 5 bases and 2 bases, there was a span of 13 bases. Per germline, CDR1 LGHNA and CDR2 YSLEER. Here the CDR3 DNA reads TGCGCCAGCAGCTTAGGGGTTTTACCCTACGAGCAGTACTTC. Translation: CASSLGVLPYEQYF.

The chain is built from TRBV5-1 and TRBJ2-3; 15 bases match TRBD2. The CDR3 runs to 18 residues. The ends lost 3 bases at V and 1 base at J; junction bases unmatched: 6. Germline CDR1 is SGHRS and CDR2 is YFSETQ. CDR3 nucleotides: TGCGCCAGCAGCTCCGGACTAGCGGGAGGGATTGGCACAGATACGCAGTATTTT. Protein: CASSSGLAGGIGTDTQYF.

A few counts support this clone. The genes are TRBV5-1 and TRBJ1-6; a weak D match, TRBD1 (6 bases). The length of the CDR3 is 14 residues. Trimming removed 0 bases at V and 6 bases at J, with 7 bases between. CDR1 and CDR2 (germline): SGHRS, YFSETQ. CDR3: CASSLVGANSPLHF. In nucleotides, the CDR3 is TGCGCCAGCAGCTTGGTGGGGGCTAATTCACCCCTCCACTTT.

The chain recombines TRBV4-2 with TRBJ1-2; weak D call: TRBD1 (5 bases). The CDR3 sequence is 15 residues long. V lost 0 bases and J 8 bases, leaving 16 bases between the germline ends. Germline CDR1 LGHNA, CDR2 YNFKEQ. The CDR3 sequence: CASSQDSAGRGGYTF. The CDR3 nucleotides are TGTGCCAGCAGCCAAGATTCGGCAGGGAGGGGAGGCTACACCTTC.

The J gene is TRBJ2-1, the V gene TRBV7-3; 8 nucleotides match TRBD1. The length of the CDR3 is 15 residues. V lost 3 bases and J lost 2; bases outside the gene matches: 3. Per the germline V gene, CDR1 is SGHTA and CDR2 is FQGTGA. This CDR3 is CASSFDRGAYNEQFF. The CDR3 nucleotides are TGTGCCAGCAGCTTTGACAGGGGTGCCTACAATGAGCAGTTCTTC.

V usage is TRBV28 and J usage is TRBJ2-1; no clear D. This CDR3 has 16 amino acids. V lost 5 bases and J lost 0, with 14 bases in between. Germline V lookup: CDR1 MDHEN, CDR2 SYDVKM. CDR3 bases: TGTGCCAGCAGTCTCGCTAAGTTGTTCTCCTACAATGAGCAGTTCTTC. As protein: CASSLAKLFSYNEQFF.

The chain uses TRBV9 and TRBJ1-1, with D unresolved. The CDR3 is 15 amino acids. Germline assignment: CDR1 SGDLS and CDR2 YYNGEE. V was clipped by 4 bases and J by 3 bases, with 16 bases between them. The CDR3: CASSNHPRRDTEAFF. CDR3 sequence (DNA): TGTGCCAGCAGCAACCATCCCCGACGGGACACTGAAGCTTTCTTT.

This clone showed up just a few times. The rearrangement uses TRBV9 and TRBJ1-1; a weak D match, TRBD1 (5 bases). V lost 0 bases to trimming and J lost 3 bases, with 12 bases between them. Germline CDR1 reads SGDLS; CDR2 reads YYNGEE. CDR3 length: 15 residues. This CDR3 reads CASSVDGGVDTEAFF. The CDR3 bases are TGTGCCAGCAGCGTAGACGGGGGAGTAGACACTGAAGCTTTCTTT. The full variable domain, in which reference TRBV9 and TRBJ1-1 provide the parts outside the CDR3, is DSGVTQTPKHLITATGQRVTLRCSPRSGDLSVYWYQQSLDQGLQFLIQYYNGEERAKGNILERFSAQQFPDLHSELNLSSLELGDSALYFCASSVDGGVDTEAFFGQGTRLTVV.

This clone was observed a few times. CDR3 sequence (DNA): TGTGCCTGGAGTGTACCGGGGGTCTTGGATCCTTACGAGCAGTACTTC. Its translation: CAWSVPGVLDPYEQYF. This sequence joins TRBV30 and TRBJ2-7; D might be TRBD2 (6 bases). V was trimmed by 0 bases and J by 4 bases, leaving 19 bases between them. The germline gives CDR1 GTSNPN, CDR2 SVGIG (reference sequence). The CDR3 loop spans 16 amino acids.

This clone was seen a handful of times. J is TRBJ2-3 and V is TRBV7-2; 7 bases are a match to TRBD1. The CDR3 spans 14 residues. With 3 bases clipped from V and 3 bases from J, the junction kept 3 bases outside the gene matches. Germline V gene sequence: CDR1 SGHTA, CDR2 FQGNSA. The CDR3 DNA reads as TGTGCCAGCAGCTTCAACAGGGGTACAGATACGCAGTATTTT. Protein sequence: CASSFNRGTDTQYF. The full variable domain, completed using reference TRBV7-2 and TRBJ2-3, is GAGVSQSPSNKVTEKGKDVELRCDPISGHTALYWYRQSLGQGLEFLIYFQGNSAPDKSGLPSDRFSAERTGGSVSTLTIQRTQQEDSAVYLCASSFNRGTDTQYFGPGTRLTVL.